The 32 T cell receptor beta chains in this list originate from one sample, sequenced in a study of glioma-infiltrating T cells after dendritic cell vaccination. The table came from immunoSEQ multiplex PCR; TCRdb's copy has only in-frame clones and leaves some out. The table has around 67,000 clones, roughly 79% seen once. The sample was blood, taken before dendritic cell vaccination. The source of these receptors is a human donor with glioblastoma.

This clone was counted between two and nine times. This sequence joins TRBV5-4 and TRBJ1-4; 9 nucleotides match TRBD1. CDR3 length: 15 residues. J was trimmed by 6 bases and V by 4 bases; bases with no gene match: 7. Germline assignment: CDR1 SGHNT and CDR2 YYREEE (reference sequence). CDR3 in amino acids: CASSPAGTGYEKLFF. CDR3 sequence (DNA): TGTGCCAGCAGCCCCGCGGGGACAGGGTATGAAAAACTGTTTTTT.

Comment on this clone: This CDR3 is also generated by other DNA sequences in the sample. The chain combines TRBV5-6 with TRBJ2-7; D is perhaps TRBD1 (6 bases). Germline CDR1 reads SGHDT; CDR2 reads YYEEEE. Deletions cut 0 bases from V and 0 bases from J, with 13 bases between. CDR3 length: 16 residues. The CDR3 bases are TGTGCCAGCAGCTTGGGGACCCGGGACAACTCCTACGAGCAGTACTTC. Translation: CASSLGTRDNSYEQYF.

This chain joins TRBV7-2 and TRBJ2-5; the match to TRBD2 covers 9 bases. V shed 1 base, J shed 10 bases, and the junction held 7 bases outside the gene matches. This CDR3 is 14 amino acids long. Germline values: CDR1 SGHTA, CDR2 FQGNSA. The CDR3 reads CASSLGVSGGDQYF. The CDR3 DNA reads as TGTGCCAGCAGCTTAGGCGTTAGCGGGGGAGACCAGTACTTC.

V gene TRBV9 combines with J gene TRBJ2-2, with D possibly TRBD1 on 6 matching bases. This CDR3 is built from 15 residues. The V gene's germline CDR1 is SGDLS and CDR2 YYNGEE. The V gene lost 4 bases and the J gene lost 6 bases, with 16 bases spanning the gap. The CDR3 spells CASSNRDTRPGELFF. DNA of the CDR3: TGTGCCAGCAGCAACCGGGACACCAGACCCGGGGAGCTGTTTTTT.

The chain combines TRBV6-5 with TRBJ1-5; D unclear. Per germline, CDR1 MNHEY and CDR2 SVGAGI. V gave up 7 bases and J gave up 3 bases, with 10 bases separating them. This CDR3 is built from 13 residues. The CDR3 sequence is CASTPTLNQPQHF. The DNA of the CDR3 is TGTGCCAGCACTCCGACACTCAATCAGCCCCAGCATTTT.

The chain is built from TRBV19 and TRBJ1-5; TRBD1 matches 8 bases. The V gene end was trimmed by 1 base and the J gene end by 1 base; junction bases not matched to a gene: 3. The CDR3 consists of 16 residues. Looked up from germline, CDR1 is LNHDA and CDR2 is SQIVND (reference sequence). CDR3 sequence: CASSIGTGRSNQPQHF. The CDR3, as DNA: TGTGCCAGTAGTATAGGGACAGGGAGAAGCAATCAGCCCCAGCATTTT.

The V gene is TRBV27, the J gene TRBJ2-1, with 7 bases matching TRBD1. This CDR3 is built from 13 residues. Trimming at V came to 6 bases and at J to 9 bases, leaving 8 bases not matched to a gene. Germline V CDR1 and CDR2: MNHEY, SMNVEV (reference sequence). The CDR3 DNA is TGTGCCAGCAGCCAGGGGGTTACCGCTGAGCAGTTCTTC. Protein: CASSQGVTAEQFF.

The V and J genes are TRBV28 and TRBJ2-7; D not resolved. Germline assignment: CDR1 MDHEN and CDR2 SYDVKM. The CDR3 sequence is 13 residues long. V lost 7 bases and J lost 3, with 13 bases in between. The CDR3 coding sequence is TGTGCCAGCACCCCCCCGTTGAGCTACGAGCAGTACTTC. Translating gives CASTPPLSYEQYF. Looking up the rest from reference TRBV28 and TRBJ2-7 gives the full variable domain: DVKVTQSSRYLVKRTGEKVFLECVQDMDHENMFWYRQDPGLGLRLIYFSYDVKMKEKGDIPEGYSVSREKKERFSLILESASTNQTSMYLCASTPPLSYEQYFGPGTRLTVT.

This chain joins TRBV2 and TRBJ2-3, with 7 bases matching TRBD2. V gave up 1 base and J gave up 2 bases; unmatched junction bases: 6. CDR3 size: 16 residues. In germline, CDR1 is SNHLY, CDR2 FYNNEI. CDR3 in amino acids: CASSEEGLAVTDTQYF. CDR3 in DNA: TGTGCCAGCAGTGAAGAAGGTCTAGCGGTCACAGATACGCAGTATTTT. Drawing the rest from reference TRBV2 and TRBJ2-3, the complete variable domain is EPEVTQTPSHQVTQMGQEVILRCVPISNHLYFYWYRQILGQKVEFLVSFYNNEISEKSEIFDDQFSVERPDGSNFTLKIRSTKLEDSAMYFCASSEEGLAVTDTQYFGPGTRLTVL.

This clone rates as medium-sized. The chain uses TRBV2 and TRBJ2-7; TRBD1 matches at 11 bases. Trimming removed 3 bases from V and 1 base from J; junction bases left unmatched: 2. This CDR3 contains 15 residues. Germline-derived CDR1 and CDR2 are SNHLY and FYNNEI. CDR3 residues: CASSEGQGESYEQYF. The CDR3 DNA sequence: TGTGCCAGCAGTGAGGGACAGGGGGAGTCCTACGAGCAGTACTTC.

This chain connects TRBV28 to TRBJ2-5; tentative D call: TRBD2 (6 bases). CDR1 is MDHEN and CDR2 is SYDVKM in the germline V gene. V was trimmed by 6 bases and J by 4 bases, leaving 12 bases between them. This CDR3 is built from 13 residues. CDR3 in amino acids: CASRATGGETQYF. The CDR3 DNA reads as TGTGCCAGCAGAGCGACCGGGGGAGAGACCCAGTACTTC.

The chain has TRBV5-1 and TRBJ1-1; TRBD1 aligns across 7 bases. V shed 0 bases, J shed 1 base, and the junction held 0 bases outside the gene matches. The CDR3 covers 14 residues. Germline assignment: CDR1 SGHRS and CDR2 YFSETQ. The CDR3: CASSLDRGNTEAFF. The CDR3 region has the DNA TGCGCCAGCAGCTTGGACAGGGGGAACACTGAAGCTTTCTTT.

V usage is TRBV4-1 and J usage is TRBJ1-2, with 8 positions matching TRBD1. The germline CDR1 and CDR2 sequences are MGHRA and YSYEKL. The CDR3 runs 19 residues. The junction had 12 bases not matched to a gene; V was cut back by 0 bases and J by 0 bases. CDR3 DNA: TGCGCCAGCAGCCAAGATGCCTGGCAGGGGGCCCTAGCTAACTATGGCTACACCTTC. It yields the protein CASSQDAWQGALANYGYTF.

V usage is TRBV14 and J usage is TRBJ2-1, with no clear D. Trimming left V 8 bases short and J 6 bases short, with 17 bases between. Germline loops: CDR1 SGHDN, CDR2 FVKESK. The CDR3 contains 14 residues. The CDR3: CASSFSLKSNEQFF. Written as DNA, the CDR3 is TGTGCCAGCTCGTTCTCTTTAAAGAGCAATGAGCAGTTCTTC.

The V call is TRBV5-6, the J call TRBJ2-3; maybe TRBD1 (5 bases). The CDR3 spans 16 residues. V lost 0 bases, J lost 1 base, and 12 bases lay in between. Germline V gene sequence: CDR1 SGHDT, CDR2 YYEEEE. This CDR3 is CASSLEVQGRTDTQYF. Written as DNA, the CDR3 is TGTGCCAGCAGCTTGGAGGTCCAGGGCCGCACAGATACGCAGTATTTT.

V usage is TRBV7-2 and J usage is TRBJ1-2; a possible D gene is TRBD1 (6 bases). The CDR3 has 16 amino acids. Trimming stripped 6 bases from V and 5 bases from J, with 22 bases between. Looked up from germline, CDR1 is SGHTA and CDR2 is FQGNSA. The CDR3 coding sequence is TGTGCCAGCAGGTACAACACAGGGAGGGAGACGTATGGCTACACCTTC. Its translation: CASRYNTGRETYGYTF.

V and J are TRBV6-4 and TRBJ2-3; 14 nucleotides agree with TRBD2. The CDR3 has 16 amino acids. From germline, CDR1 is MRHNA and CDR2 SNTAGT. Trimming at V came to 0 bases and at J to 4 bases, leaving 0 bases not matched to a gene. Here the CDR3 reads CASSDSTSGGADTQYF. CDR3 sequence (DNA): TGTGCCAGCAGTGACTCGACTAGCGGGGGGGCAGATACGCAGTATTTT.

This chain uses TRBV5-1 with TRBJ2-3; 7 bases map to TRBD2. This CDR3 spans 15 amino acids. Germline V gene data show CDR1 as SGHRS and CDR2 as YFSETQ. The ends lost 1 base at V and 2 bases at J; junction bases unmatched: 4. The DNA for the CDR3 is TGCGCCAGCAGCTTGCCGGGGGGAACCACAGATACGCAGTATTTT. It encodes CASSLPGGTTDTQYF.

The J gene is TRBJ1-4, the V gene TRBV21-1; the table's D call TRBD1 went unverified against the DNA. TRBV21-1 is listed as a pseudogene. The CDR3 length is 19 residues. CDR3 sequence: CASTPFTGTDYTTNEKLFF. CDR3 nucleotides: TGTGCCAGCACCCCATTTACCGGGACAGACTACACAACTAATGAAAAACTGTTTTTT.

This clone has a handful of counts. V and J are TRBV7-9 and TRBJ2-1; D not resolved. Deletions cut 1 base from V and 2 bases from J, with 6 bases between. The CDR3 runs to 14 residues. From germline, CDR1 is SEHNR and CDR2 FQNEAQ (reference sequence). The CDR3: CASSLEAPYNEQFF. CDR3 coding DNA: TGTGCCAGCAGCTTAGAAGCCCCCTACAATGAGCAGTTCTTC.

There are many counts of this clone. The CDR3 protein is CASSYWGGVASYEQYF. The CDR3 nucleotides are TGTGCCAGCAGTTACTGGGGAGGGGTGGCCTCCTACGAGCAGTACTTC. The genes are TRBV6-5 and TRBJ2-7; TRBD2 agrees at 7 bases. Germline CDR1 MNHEY, CDR2 SVGAGI. With 1 base clipped from V and 0 bases from J, the junction kept 6 bases outside the gene matches. The CDR3 consists of 16 residues.

V usage is TRBV6-6 and J usage is TRBJ2-1, with TRBD2 matching 12 bases. Looked up from germline, CDR1 is MNHNY and CDR2 is SVGAGI (reference sequence). The CDR3 spans 15 residues. J lost 8 bases, V lost 7 bases, and 9 bases had no gene match. In DNA form, the CDR3 reads TGTGCCAGCACCACGACTAGCGGGGGTGGTGATGAGCAGTTCTTC. It specifies CASTTTSGGGDEQFF.

The V gene is TRBV30, the J gene TRBJ1-1; TRBD1 aligns across 7 bases. Germline CDR1 GTSNPN, CDR2 SVGIG (reference sequence). The CDR3 contains 13 residues. J lost 0 bases, V lost 5 bases, and 3 bases had no gene match. CDR3 nucleotides: TGTGCCTGGCAGGGACAGCTGAACACTGAAGCTTTCTTT. It codes for CAWQGQLNTEAFF.

The chain recombines TRBV30 with TRBJ2-7; weak D call: TRBD1 (5 bases). Germline assignment: CDR1 GTSNPN and CDR2 SVGIG (reference sequence). Trimming took off 0 bases at V and 2 bases at J, with 8 bases between the two ends. CDR3 length: 13 residues. The CDR3 DNA is TGTGCCTGGAGTGTACAGGCAGCCTACGAGCAGTACTTC. Translated, it gives CAWSVQAAYEQYF. The full variable domain, with the rest looked up from reference TRBV30 and TRBJ2-7, is SQTIHQWPATLVQPVGSPLSLECTVEGTSNPNLYWYRQAAGRGLQLLFYSVGIGQISSEVPQNLSASRPQDRQFILSSKKLLLSDSGFYLCAWSVQAAYEQYFGPGTRLTVT.

The gene calls are TRBV2 and TRBJ2-5, with D tentatively TRBD2 (6 bases). Trimming removed 4 bases from V and 1 base from J, with 13 bases in between. The CDR3 loop spans 15 amino acids. Germline CDR1 SNHLY, CDR2 FYNNEI. The DNA of the CDR3 is TGTGCCAGCAGTGGTATTGGAGGGGTCCAAGAGACCCAGTACTTC. It encodes CASSGIGGVQETQYF.

Only one count was recorded for this clone. The chain combines TRBV5-5 with TRBJ1-2; D may be TRBD1 (5 bases). The CDR3 loop spans 12 amino acids. V dropped 5 bases and J dropped 8 bases, with 13 bases sitting between them. Germline loops: CDR1 SGHKS, CDR2 YYEKEE (reference sequence). This CDR3 reads CASRFPGGGYTF. DNA of the CDR3: TGTGCCAGCAGGTTCCCGGGGGGGGGCTACACCTTC.

The count of this clone is one. The same CDR3 is also encoded by other DNA sequences in this sample. This chain uses TRBV19 with TRBJ1-1; D gene unclear. Trimming removed 2 bases at V and 2 bases at J, with 6 bases between. The germline gives CDR1 LNHDA, CDR2 SQIVND (reference sequence). This CDR3 is 13 amino acids long. The CDR3 region is CASSISTNTEAFF. CDR3 DNA: TGTGCCAGTAGTATAAGTACTAACACTGAAGCTTTCTTT.

This clone was seen a single time. The V gene is TRBV5-6, the J gene TRBJ2-7; D is ambiguous. CDR3 length: 13 residues. Germline CDR1 SGHDT, CDR2 YYEEEE. V dropped 4 bases and J dropped 6 bases, with 14 bases sitting between them. CDR3 region: CASSPITRGEQYF. The CDR3 DNA follows: TGTGCCAGCAGCCCAATAACGCGCGGCGAGCAGTACTTC.

V usage is TRBV6-1 and J usage is TRBJ1-6; a weak D match, TRBD1 (5 bases). V lost 3 bases, J lost 7 bases, and 13 bases lay in between. There are 15 residues in the CDR3. Looked up from germline, CDR1 is MNHNS and CDR2 is SASEGT. CDR3 in amino acids: CASSDIGAGNSPLHF. As DNA, the CDR3 is TGTGCCAGCAGTGATATAGGGGCTGGGAATTCACCCCTCCACTTT.

This clone was counted only a few times. The rearrangement links TRBV5-6 to TRBJ1-6; D remains ambiguous. This CDR3 has 13 residues. The V gene's germline CDR1 is SGHDT and CDR2 YYEEEE. V was shortened by 2 bases and J by 15 bases, with 15 bases between the two germline ends. As DNA, the CDR3 is TGTGCCAGCAGCTTAATCGGCAAGGAGGTCCTCCACTTT. Residues: CASSLIGKEVLHF.

This clone was detected a few times. V and J are TRBV7-9 and TRBJ1-3; 8 bases are shared with TRBD1. This CDR3 has 14 residues. Looked up from germline, CDR1 is SEHNR and CDR2 is FQNEAQ (reference sequence). Trimming cost V 6 bases and J 6 bases; bases outside gene matches: 7. The CDR3 sequence: CASSSGQGENTIYF. CDR3 nucleotides: TGTGCCAGCAGTTCAGGACAGGGAGAAAACACCATATATTTT.

V is TRBV7-2 and J is TRBJ2-7; the D is unclear. V lost 1 base and J lost 2, with 12 bases in between. CDR3 length: 15 residues. CDR1 is SGHTA, CDR2 FQGNSA, per germline. CDR3 region: CASSLDPKNTYEQYF. CDR3 nucleotides: TGTGCCAGCAGCTTAGATCCTAAGAATACCTACGAGCAGTACTTC.